This TCR beta chain is from a study of STAT3 mutations in large granular lymphocyte leukemia (dated by TCRdb to between 2019 and 2020). Background on the whole study: In roughly half of the longitudinally sequenced T-LGLL patients, canonical activating STAT3 mutations were detected. Over half of the T-LGLL patients were given one or more immunosuppressive therapy regimens, and approximately 36% of the treated patients had a hematologic response. As controls, the study also included longitudinal sequencing of two patients with natural killer LGL leukemia. Serial deep sequencing of TCRbeta CDR3 and STAT3 was performed in patients with T-cell large granular lymphocyte leukemia to reconstruct clonal hierarchy and dynamics. For each patient, sequencing was performed at an average of approximately 4 time points, with a range of 2 to 8 samplings. From an initial cohort of approximately 220 LGL patients, under 20 representative T-LGLL cases were chosen for longitudinal sequencing of TCRbeta and STAT3. Results the study describes overall, beyond this receptor: Linking therapy response to changes in TCR clonal burden was complicated by variable intervals between samplings and by differing treatment regimens. Every T-LGLL patient showed at least one immunodominant TCRbeta clonotype, and about half showed multiple immunodominant subclonotypes. TCR clonotype switching after therapy was seen in about 30% of the 18 patients, with all newly emerging clones being STAT3 wild type. Because no samples were available when a clone first appeared, clonal expansion was inferred from samplings taken at other points. Because codominant clonotypes persisted in some patients, a small but highly pathogenic clone may have been missed. Dominant TCR clone burden was found to exceed STAT3 mutant burden in several patients, suggesting that STAT3 mutation arose secondarily within a pre-expanded clone.

TCRbeta libraries were sequenced on an Illumina MiSeq, and an average of around 44,000 productive templates per sample was obtained. Using multiplex PCR amplification, the immunoSEQ assay generated the TCRbeta CDR3 libraries. Under the source paper's analysis protocol: Following a previously defined approach, repertoire diversity was calculated, and values close to 0 point to extremely monoclonal samples. The table was pulled from immuneACCESS by TCRdb, which kept in-frame rearrangements only. Such tables lose some clones; where checked, under half of the loss comes from unresolved V genes, and the rest has no known cause. The D gene and trimming were derived from the DNA, and the V and J assignments and clone size from that table. The sample table contains tens of thousands of clones; only one count was recorded for about 95% of them. In total, the top ten clones hold roughly 6.5% of the sample.

The same DNA, extracted from blood mononuclear cells, served for both the TCR sequencing and the STAT3 sequencing. Reading the germline V gene gives CDR1 LGHNA and CDR2 YSLEER. The CDR3 runs 16 residues from the cysteine to the phenylalanine. CDR3 DNA only is kept here, 48 bases in frame from base 1. V is pruned by 1 base and J by 7 bases, leaving 11 bases of the junction without a gene match. A note on this clone: Its binding antigen is unknown. Base-call qualities are not available, and no considerably larger clone is one nucleotide away.

The source is a man aged 35 to 55 with T-cell large granular lymphocyte leukemia. Some clones in this sample may be carry-over from other donors' samples. The age is the age at diagnosis. Material for sequencing was peripheral blood mononuclear cells. The rearranged segments are TRBV4-3 and TRBJ1-1; 8 of the junction bases match TRBD1. The DNA sequence reads TGCGCCAGCAGCCAAGGGCCAGGGGGCCCCAAGGGTGAAGCTTTCTTT. It codes for CASSQGPGGPKGEAFF.